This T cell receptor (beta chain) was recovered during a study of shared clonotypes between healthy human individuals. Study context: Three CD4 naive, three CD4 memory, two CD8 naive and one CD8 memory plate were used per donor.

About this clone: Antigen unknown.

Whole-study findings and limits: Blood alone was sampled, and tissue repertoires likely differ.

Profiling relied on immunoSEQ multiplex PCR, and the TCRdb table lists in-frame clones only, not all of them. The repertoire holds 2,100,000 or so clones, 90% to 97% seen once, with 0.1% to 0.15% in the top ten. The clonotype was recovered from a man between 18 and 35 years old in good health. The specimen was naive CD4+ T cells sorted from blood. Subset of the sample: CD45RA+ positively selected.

DNA for the CDR3: TGTGCCAGCAGTTACGGAGTCTCCTACGAGCAGTACTTC. It is translated as CASSYGVSYEQYF. The V and J genes are TRBV7-9 and TRBJ2-7; no firm D call. Germline CDR1 and CDR2: SEHNR and FQNEAQ (reference sequence). The CDR3 has 13 residues. The V gene lost 6 bases and the J gene lost 0 bases, with 9 bases spanning the gap. Variable domain in full (rest from reference TRBV7-9 and TRBJ2-7): DTGVSQNPRHKITKRGQNVTFRCDPISEHNRLYWYRQTLGQGPEFLTYFQNEAQLEKSRLLSDRFSAERPKGSFSTLEIQRTEQGDSAMYLCASSYGVSYEQYFGPGTRLTVT.